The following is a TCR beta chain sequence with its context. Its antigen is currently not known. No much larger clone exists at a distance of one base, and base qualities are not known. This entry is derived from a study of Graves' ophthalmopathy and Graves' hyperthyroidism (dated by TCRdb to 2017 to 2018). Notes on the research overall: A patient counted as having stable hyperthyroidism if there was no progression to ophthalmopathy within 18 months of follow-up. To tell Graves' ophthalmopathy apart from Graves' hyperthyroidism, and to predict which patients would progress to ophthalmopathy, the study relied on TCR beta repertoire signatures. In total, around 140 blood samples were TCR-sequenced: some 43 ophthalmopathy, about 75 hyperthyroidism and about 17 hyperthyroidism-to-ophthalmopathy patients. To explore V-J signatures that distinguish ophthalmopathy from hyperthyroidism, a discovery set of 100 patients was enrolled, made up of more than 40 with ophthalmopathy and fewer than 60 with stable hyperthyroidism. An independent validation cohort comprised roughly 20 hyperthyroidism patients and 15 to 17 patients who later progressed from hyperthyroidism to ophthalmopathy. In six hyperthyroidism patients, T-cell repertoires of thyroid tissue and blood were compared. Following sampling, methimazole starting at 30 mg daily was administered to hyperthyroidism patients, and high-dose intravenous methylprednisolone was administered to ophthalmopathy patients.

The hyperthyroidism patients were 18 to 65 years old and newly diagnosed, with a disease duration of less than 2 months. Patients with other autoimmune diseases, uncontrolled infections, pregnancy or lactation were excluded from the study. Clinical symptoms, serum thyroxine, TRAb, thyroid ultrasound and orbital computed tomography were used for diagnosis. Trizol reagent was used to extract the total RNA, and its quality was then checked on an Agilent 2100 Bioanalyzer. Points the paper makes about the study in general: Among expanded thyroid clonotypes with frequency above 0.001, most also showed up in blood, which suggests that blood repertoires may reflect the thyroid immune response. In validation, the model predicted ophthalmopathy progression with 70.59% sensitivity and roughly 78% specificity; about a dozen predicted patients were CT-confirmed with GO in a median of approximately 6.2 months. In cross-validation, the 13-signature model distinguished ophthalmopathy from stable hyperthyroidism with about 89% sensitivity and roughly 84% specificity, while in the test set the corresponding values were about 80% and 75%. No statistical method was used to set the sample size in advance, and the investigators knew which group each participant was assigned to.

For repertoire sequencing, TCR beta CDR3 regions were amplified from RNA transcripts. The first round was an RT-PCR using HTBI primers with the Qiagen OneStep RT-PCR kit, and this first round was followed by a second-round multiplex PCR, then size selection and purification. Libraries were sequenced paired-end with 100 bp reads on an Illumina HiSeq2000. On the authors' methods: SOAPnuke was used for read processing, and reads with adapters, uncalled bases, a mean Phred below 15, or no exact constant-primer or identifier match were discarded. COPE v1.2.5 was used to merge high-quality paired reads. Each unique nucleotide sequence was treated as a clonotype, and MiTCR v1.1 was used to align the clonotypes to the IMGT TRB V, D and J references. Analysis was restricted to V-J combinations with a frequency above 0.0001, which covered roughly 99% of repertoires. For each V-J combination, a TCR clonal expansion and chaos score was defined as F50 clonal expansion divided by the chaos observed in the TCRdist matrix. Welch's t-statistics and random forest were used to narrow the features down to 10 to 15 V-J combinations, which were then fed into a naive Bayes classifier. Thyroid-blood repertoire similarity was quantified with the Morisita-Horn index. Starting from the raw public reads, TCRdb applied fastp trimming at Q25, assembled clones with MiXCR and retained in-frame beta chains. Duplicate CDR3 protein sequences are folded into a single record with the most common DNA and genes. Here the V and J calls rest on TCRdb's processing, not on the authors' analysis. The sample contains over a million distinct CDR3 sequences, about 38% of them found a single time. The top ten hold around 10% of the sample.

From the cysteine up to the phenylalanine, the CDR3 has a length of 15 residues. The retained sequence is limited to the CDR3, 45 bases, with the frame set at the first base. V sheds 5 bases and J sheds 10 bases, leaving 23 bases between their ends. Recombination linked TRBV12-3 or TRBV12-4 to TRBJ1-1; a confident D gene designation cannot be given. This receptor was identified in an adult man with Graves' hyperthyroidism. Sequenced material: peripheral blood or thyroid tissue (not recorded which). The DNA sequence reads TGTGCCAGCAGTCCCTGGACCGAGGCAGCACTAGGAGCTTTCTTT. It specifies CASSPWTEAALGAFF.